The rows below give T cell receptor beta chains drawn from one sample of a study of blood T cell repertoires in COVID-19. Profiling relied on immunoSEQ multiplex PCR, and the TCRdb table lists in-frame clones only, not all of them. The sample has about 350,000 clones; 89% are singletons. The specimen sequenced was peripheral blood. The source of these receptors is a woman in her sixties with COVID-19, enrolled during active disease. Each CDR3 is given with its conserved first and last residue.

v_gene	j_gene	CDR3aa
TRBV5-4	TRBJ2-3	CASNSGGDTSTDTQYF
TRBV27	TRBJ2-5	CASRPGRGYQETQYF
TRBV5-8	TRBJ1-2	CASSLGTETGGYTF
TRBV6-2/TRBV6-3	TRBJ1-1	CASSYPRTGQGTEAFF
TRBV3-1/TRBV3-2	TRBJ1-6	CASSQNPSGNSPLHF
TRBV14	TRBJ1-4	CASSQDRRGREKLFF
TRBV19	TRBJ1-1	CASSIGPRTEAFF
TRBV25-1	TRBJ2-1	CASSEWDSGGPLQFF
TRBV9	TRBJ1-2	CASSSGTENYGYTF
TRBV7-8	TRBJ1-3	CASSLAPGGVGNTIYF
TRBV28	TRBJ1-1	CASSLPQVSTEAFF
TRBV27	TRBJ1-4	CASSLAGTKGEKLFF
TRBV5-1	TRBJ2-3	CASSLVGGRASQYF
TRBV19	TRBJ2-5	CASSTSGGAGETQYF
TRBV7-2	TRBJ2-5	CASSLIWTQQETQYF
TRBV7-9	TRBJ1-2	CASSLGGSDGYTF
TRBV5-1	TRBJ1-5	CASSLGAGNNQPQHF
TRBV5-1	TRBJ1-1	CASSGTGGTEAFF
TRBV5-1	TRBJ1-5	CASSLGTDQPQHF
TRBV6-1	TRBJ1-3	CASRMDNSGNTIYF
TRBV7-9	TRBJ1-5	CASSSGPIGPQHF
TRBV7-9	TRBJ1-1	CASTPGQGDTEAFF
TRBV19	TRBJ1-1	CASSFNMNTEAFF
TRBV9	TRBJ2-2	CASSVELGRIAGELFF